This T cell receptor (beta chain) was sequenced for a study of immune evolution from preneoplasia to lung adenocarcinoma. Study-wide context: HLA loss of heterozygosity: approximately 7.5% AIS, about 15% MIA, roughly 30% ADC, none AAH.

V dropped 1 base and J dropped 3 bases, with 17 bases sitting between them. Per germline, CDR1 SGHTA and CDR2 FQGNSA. The CDR3 has 17 residues. Study outcomes and limitations: Compared with EGFR-mutant or double wild-type lesions, KRAS-mutant nodules were more clonal.

Each case's diagnosis was confirmed by two pathologists on H&E. Only in-frame clones appear in the TCRdb table, and some are missing; sequencing was by immunoSEQ multiplex PCR. The sample includes approximately 5,400 clones, 70% to 85% of them seen just once. As regards this clone: Its antigen is unidentified.

The material sequenced was FFPE lung adenocarcinoma in situ tissue. The source is a person aged 55-85 years with lung adenocarcinoma. The V and J genes are TRBV7-2 and TRBJ2-3, with D possibly matching TRBD1 (6 bases). Written as DNA, the CDR3 is TGTGCCAGCAGCTTAGTCATGGGGGCAGGGGCGACAGATACGCAGTATTTT. Its protein product is CASSLVMGAGATDTQYF.